This T cell receptor beta chain appears in the sequencing data of a study of beta chain features in type 1 diabetes. General study points: Highly expressing activated T cells could be over-counted with a cDNA template.

To note about this clone: Its specificity is not known.

What was sequenced were expressed TCRB transcripts, since all of the isolated RNA had been reverse transcribed. Using immunoSEQ multiplex PCR, the repertoire was profiled, and TCRdb retains in-frame clones only, with some absent. The data show just over 600,000 clones, roughly 16% seen once. The source material was naive CD4+ T cells from blood. The clonotype originates from a man aged 18 to 29 in good health.

The CDR3 here is CASIHGTAFNYGYTF. Here the CDR3 DNA reads TGTGCCAGCATCCACGGGACAGCCTTTAACTATGGCTACACCTTC. The J gene is TRBJ1-2, the V gene TRBV5-4; 7 nucleotides line up with TRBD1. The CDR3 is 15 residues long. The trim removed 6 bases at V and 1 base at J, leaving 9 bases unmatched. Germline V gene data show CDR1 as SGHNT and CDR2 as YYREEE (reference sequence).